This is a list of T cell receptor beta chains from one sample in a study of T-cell memory formation after mild COVID-19. MiXCR was run by TCRdb on the 5' RACE reads, yielding one entry per CDR3 protein. The table has approximately 340,000 distinct CDR3 sequences, 10% to 15% seen once; the top ten hold 20% to 25%. Sequenced sample: PBMCs or a T cell subset sorted from them (not recorded which). These TCRs come from a young man who had mild COVID-19 (a few samples of this study predate the infection). Cell type and time point are not known. Both conserved end residues are part of each CDR3. Each record gives: V gene, J gene, clone size, D gene, CDR3 DNA, CDR3 protein. A D gene is named only where the DNA matches it firmly. Clone sizes are given selectively: once, few, many, or a class where the clone is expanded.

TRBV6-2/TRBV6-3	TRBJ2-3	many	-	TGTGCCAGCAGTTACGGGCCGGGTACGCAGTATTTT	CASSYGPGTQYF
TRBV7-8	TRBJ2-7	-	-	TGTGCCAGCAGCTTAGGGTGGTCGGAGGACTACGAGCAGTACTTC	CASSLGWSEDYEQYF
TRBV7-9	TRBJ2-4	-	-	TGTGCCAGCAGCTTAGTCAGAAACATTCAGTACTTC	CASSLVRNIQYF
TRBV12-3/TRBV12-4	TRBJ1-3	few	-	TGTGCCAGCAGGGAATACAGGGATCCTCCTAATTTT	CASREYRDPPNF
TRBV4-3	TRBJ2-5	-	TRBD2	TGCGCCAGCAGCCAATCAAGCGGGGGGGCCTTGGAGACCCAGTACTTC	CASSQSSGGALETQYF
TRBV4-3	TRBJ2-5	few	-	TGCGCCAGCAGCCAAGCCGCCGGGGGTCGGGGCGAGACCCAGTACTTC	CASSQAAGGRGETQYF
TRBV29-1	TRBJ2-1	few	-	TGCAGCGTCCGAGCACTAGAGAATGAGCAGTTCTTC	CSVRALENEQFF
TRBV12-3/TRBV12-4	TRBJ2-7	few	-	TGTGCCAGCAGTTTTTGGGAGATGGGAGAGCAGTACTTC	CASSFWEMGEQYF
TRBV24-1	TRBJ1-5	-	TRBD1	TGTGCCACCAGTGGACGACAGGGGAATCAGCCCCAGCATTTT	CATSGRQGNQPQHF
TRBV7-8	TRBJ2-2	many	TRBD2	TGTGCCAGCAGCAAGGGCGGGGGGTACACCGGGGAGCTGTTTTTT	CASSKGGGYTGELFF
TRBV12-3/TRBV12-4	TRBJ2-5	-	-	TGTGCCAGCAGTTCAGGAATGCAAGAGACCCAGTACTTC	CASSSGMQETQYF
TRBV10-3	TRBJ2-3	many	TRBD2	TGTGCCACGCAACTAGCGGGGGGAACCGCAGATACGCAGTATTTT	CATQLAGGTADTQYF
TRBV7-3	TRBJ2-4	few	-	TGTGCCAGCAGTACGGATCCAGGGAACATTCAGTACTTC	CASSTDPGNIQYF
TRBV7-3	TRBJ1-2	-	-	TGTGCCAGCAGCCCAACAGGATCGATGAACTATGGCTACACCTTC	CASSPTGSMNYGYTF